This TCR beta chain was identified in a study of OX40 agonist ivuxolimab in advanced cancers. Overall study: Patients achieving partial responses numbered three: one hepatocellular carcinoma case and two cutaneous melanoma cases.

In this sample, this clone turned up once. The investigators sampled blood at baseline, at cycle 4 day 1, and at cycle 7 day 1. Repertoires were generated with immunoSEQ multiplex PCR, while TCRdb's copy carries only in-frame clones and drops some. The repertoire includes some 86,000 clones, around 90% of them detected once, and less than 0.35% sits in the top ten. Per the germline V gene, CDR1 is SGHNT and CDR2 is YYREEE (reference sequence). V was pared by 0 bases and J by 5 bases, with 5 bases of the junction left unmatched. CDR3 length equals 16 residues. This sequence originates from an adult with an advanced solid tumor such as melanoma, head and neck, liver or kidney cancer. Sample: CD4+ or CD8+ T cells sorted from blood, taken in a trial of the OX40 agonist ivuxolimab. The gene calls are TRBV5-4 and TRBJ2-5, with TRBD2 matching over 12 bases. CDR3 nucleotide sequence: TGTGCCAGCAGCTTGGCGCTAGCGGGGGGGCGGGAGACCCAGTACTTC. It codes for CASSLALAGGRETQYF.